This T cell receptor (beta chain) originates from a study of OX40 agonist ivuxolimab in advanced cancers. Notes on the study in general: Normalized expansion of T-cell clones was also low for some nonresponders.

The table came from immunoSEQ multiplex PCR; TCRdb's copy has only in-frame clones and leaves some out. The sample contains approximately 70,000 clones, about 91% of which appear only once. With respect to this clone: As yet, its antigen is unknown.

The V end was cut by 1 base, the J end by 1 base, with 8 bases between. The CDR3 sequence is 14 residues long. Germline loops: CDR1 SGHAT, CDR2 FQNNGV. The TCR was taken from an adult with an advanced solid tumor such as melanoma, head and neck, liver or kidney cancer. The starting material was CD4+ or CD8+ T cells sorted from blood, obtained in a trial of the OX40 agonist ivuxolimab. The chain carries TRBV11-2 and TRBJ2-7; D is unclear. The CDR3 DNA reads as TGTGCCAGCAGCTTAGGATTGCGATCCTACGAGCAGTACTTC. Translating it yields CASSLGLRSYEQYF.